The 23 T cell receptor beta chains given below trace back to one sample, sequenced in a study of cytomegalovirus exposure and HLA in healthy donors. Method: immunoSEQ multiplex PCR; TCRdb's copy keeps in-frame clones and lacks some. The repertoire holds 190,000 or so clones, with more than 65% as singletons. What was sequenced was PBMCs. These TCRs come from a woman under 40 in good health and CMV-seropositive.

The chain recombines TRBV29-1 with TRBJ2-5; 10 bases match TRBD2. The CDR3 is 13 amino acids. The germline gives CDR1 SQVTM, CDR2 ANQGSEA. Unmatched junction bases numbered 4, after V lost 4 bases and J lost 5 bases. Here the CDR3 reads CSVASGSWETQYF. The CDR3 DNA reads as TGCAGCGTTGCTAGCGGGAGTTGGGAGACCCAGTACTTC.

The CDR3 nucleotides read TGTGCCAGCAGCTTAGTGGTAGTCGGGACCGGGGAGCTGTTTTTT. Its translation is CASSLVVVGTGELFF. The V and J genes are TRBV7-9 and TRBJ2-2; D is uncertain. Trimming took 1 base from V and 5 from J, leaving 11 bases between them. Germline V lookup: CDR1 SEHNR, CDR2 FQNEAQ (reference sequence). This CDR3 has 15 residues. Together with reference TRBV7-9 and TRBJ2-2, the CDR3 gives the full variable domain: DTGVSQNPRHKITKRGQNVTFRCDPISEHNRLYWYRQTLGQGPEFLTYFQNEAQLEKSRLLSDRFSAERPKGSFSTLEIQRTEQGDSAMYLCASSLVVVGTGELFFGEGSRLTVL.

V usage is TRBV29-1 and J usage is TRBJ2-1; 12 nucleotides agree with TRBD2. The V gene end was trimmed by 7 bases and the J gene end by 6 bases; junction bases not matched to a gene: 10. The CDR3 spans 15 residues. Germline V gene lookup returns CDR1 SQVTM and CDR2 ANQGSEA. CDR3 amino acids: CSAGTLAGGTNEQFF. In DNA form, the CDR3 reads TGCAGCGCTGGGACGCTAGCGGGAGGGACCAATGAGCAGTTCTTC.

The rearrangement links TRBV7-3 to TRBJ2-2; 12 bases map to TRBD2. The CDR3 spans 16 residues. V was clipped by 4 bases and J by 9 bases; unmatched bases: 9. Per the germline V gene, CDR1 is SGHTA and CDR2 is FQGTGA. The CDR3 nucleotides read TGTGCCAGCAGCTCTAGCGGGAGGGCCGGTTACAGGGAGCTGTTTTTT. It translates to CASSSSGRAGYRELFF.

V usage is TRBV5-1 and J usage is TRBJ2-3; D uncertain. V gave up 1 base and J gave up 4 bases, with 10 bases separating them. CDR1 is SGHRS, CDR2 YFSETQ, per germline. This CDR3 comprises 14 residues. CDR3 sequence (DNA): TGCGCCAGCAGCTTGAGTTGGCACGCAGATACGCAGTATTTT. Its translation is CASSLSWHADTQYF.

This clone has just a few counts. This rearrangement joins TRBV27 to TRBJ1-2; D gene uncertain. CDR1 is MNHEY and CDR2 is SMNVEV in the germline V gene (reference sequence). CDR3 length: 13 amino acids. V shed 5 bases and J shed 6 bases, with 13 bases lying between them. The CDR3 loop reads CASSPRWRDGYTF. The CDR3, as DNA: TGTGCCAGCAGTCCCAGGTGGCGAGATGGCTACACCTTC.

J is TRBJ1-5 and V is TRBV30; TRBD1 might be the D (5 bases). V was clipped by 1 base and J by 3 bases, with 7 bases between them. Germline V gene sequence: CDR1 GTSNPN, CDR2 SVGIG (reference sequence). This CDR3 has 13 residues. Here the CDR3 DNA reads TGTGCCTGGAGTGCAGGGCCCAATCAGCCCCAGCATTTT. Translation: CAWSAGPNQPQHF. The full variable domain, its missing parts supplied by reference TRBV30 and TRBJ1-5, is SQTIHQWPATLVQPVGSPLSLECTVEGTSNPNLYWYRQAAGRGLQLLFYSVGIGQISSEVPQNLSASRPQDRQFILSSKKLLLSDSGFYLCAWSAGPNQPQHFGDGTRLSIL.

This chain links TRBV29-1 with TRBJ2-7, with no clear D. The CDR3 runs to 12 residues. CDR1 is SQVTM and CDR2 is ANQGSEA in the germline V gene. V dropped 0 bases and J dropped 7 bases, with 10 bases sitting between them. The CDR3 loop reads CSVEESRSEQYF. CDR3 in DNA: TGCAGCGTTGAAGAGTCCCGGTCGGAGCAGTACTTC.

The chain recombines TRBV6-1 with TRBJ1-2, with no clear D. V was pared by 2 bases and J by 4 bases, with 8 bases between. The CDR3 has 13 amino acids. The germline gives CDR1 MNHNS, CDR2 SASEGT. In DNA, the CDR3 is TGTGCCAGCAGTGAAAGGCGGGTCTATGGCTACACCTTC. It codes for CASSERRVYGYTF.

The genes are TRBV6-5 and TRBJ1-2; a possible D gene is TRBD1 (5 bases). V was shortened by 5 bases and J by 4 bases, with 14 bases between the two germline ends. CDR1 MNHEY and CDR2 SVGAGI come from the germline V gene. The CDR3 loop spans 14 amino acids. The CDR3 spells CASSPRQRIYGYTF. CDR3 DNA sequence: TGTGCCAGCAGTCCCCGACAGAGGATCTATGGCTACACCTTC.

This sequence joins TRBV7-9 and TRBJ1-5; 7 nucleotides match TRBD1. Per the germline V gene, CDR1 is SEHNR and CDR2 is FQNEAQ (reference sequence). J was trimmed by 7 bases and V by 5 bases; bases with no gene match: 5. The CDR3 has 13 residues. CDR3 sequence: CASSPDRDQPQHF. Here the CDR3 DNA reads TGTGCCAGCAGCCCAGACAGGGACCAGCCCCAGCATTTT.

This chain uses TRBV9 with TRBJ2-7, with 7 bases that match TRBD1. Germline lookup yields CDR1 SGDLS and CDR2 YYNGEE. With V trimmed by 2 bases and J by 4 bases, 3 bases remained unmatched. This CDR3 region has 13 residues. The CDR3 coding sequence is TGTGCCAGCAGCGTCGGGACAGAATACGAGCAGTACTTC. Its protein product is CASSVGTEYEQYF.

V gene TRBV29-1 combines with J gene TRBJ2-7; D gene uncertain. CDR3 length: 13 amino acids. From germline, CDR1 is SQVTM and CDR2 ANQGSEA. V shed 2 bases and J shed 3 bases, with 11 bases lying between them. The CDR3 region is CSVETADFYEQYF. The CDR3 DNA follows: TGCAGCGTTGAAACCGCGGATTTCTACGAGCAGTACTTC.

This chain links TRBV11-2 with TRBJ2-2, with D possibly being TRBD1 (6 bases). V was cut by 5 bases and J by 0 bases, with 10 bases left in between. The germline CDR1 and CDR2 sequences are SGHAT and FQNNGV. This CDR3 is built from 15 residues. CDR3 residues: CASSPDSTNTGELFF. The CDR3 DNA reads as TGTGCCAGCAGCCCGGACAGTACGAACACCGGGGAGCTGTTTTTT.

This rearrangement joins TRBV19 to TRBJ2-5, with 7 positions matching TRBD1. The J segment lost 4 bases and the V segment lost 3 bases, leaving 5 bases of the junction unmatched. Per germline, CDR1 LNHDA and CDR2 SQIVND (reference sequence). This CDR3 comprises 14 residues. The CDR3 DNA follows: TGTGCCAGTAGTATCGGGCAGGGGGTAGAGACCCAGTACTTC. This encodes CASSIGQGVETQYF.

The gene calls are TRBV6-1 and TRBJ2-5; TRBD1 aligns across 8 bases. V was pared by 9 bases and J by 2 bases, with 5 bases of the junction left unmatched. CDR1 is MNHNS, CDR2 SASEGT, per germline. The CDR3 consists of 13 residues. The CDR3 DNA reads TGTGCCAGGTCCAGGGGGCATCAAGAGACCCAGTACTTC. Amino acid sequence: CARSRGHQETQYF.

The CDR3 loop is CASSQNFGGSNEQFF. The DNA of the CDR3 is TGTGCCAGCAGCCAGAACTTTGGCGGGTCCAATGAGCAGTTCTTC. The chain carries TRBV14 and TRBJ2-1; D may be TRBD2 (5 bases). Germline V gives CDR1 SGHDN, CDR2 FVKESK. This CDR3 comprises 15 residues. The V end lost 3 bases, the J end lost 6 bases, and 15 bases lay between the germline ends.

The rearrangement links TRBV18 to TRBJ1-5; 7 positions match TRBD1. The CDR3 spans 14 residues. Germline-derived CDR1 and CDR2 are KGHSH and LQKENI. Trimming removed 4 bases from V and 5 bases from J; junction bases left unmatched: 5. CDR3 bases: TGTGCCAGCTCACTCGACAGGGATCATCAGCCCCAGCATTTT. Encoded protein: CASSLDRDHQPQHF.

This clone was observed once. V and J are TRBV14 and TRBJ2-7; D possibly corresponds to TRBD2 (5 bases). The CDR3 sequence is 13 residues long. Germline values: CDR1 SGHDN, CDR2 FVKESK. With 5 bases removed from V and 5 bases from J, the gap between germline ends came to 13 bases. The CDR3 sequence: CASSLGSGDEQYF. The CDR3, as DNA: TGTGCCAGCAGCTTAGGATCCGGGGACGAGCAGTACTTC.

The chain couples TRBV7-9 to TRBJ2-7; 7 bases align to TRBD2. Germline loops: CDR1 SEHNR, CDR2 FQNEAQ (reference sequence). V lost 6 bases to trimming and J lost 1 base; unmatched junction nucleotides: 6. The CDR3 spans 14 residues. CDR3: CASRESSGSYEQYF. The CDR3 DNA follows: TGTGCCAGCAGAGAATCTAGCGGATCCTACGAGCAGTACTTC.

The CDR3 region has the DNA TGTGCCAGCGGCCTGACTGGGGCCAACGTCCTGACTTTC. Protein: CASGLTGANVLTF. The chain employs TRBV6-1 and TRBJ2-6, with D unresolved. Germline assignment: CDR1 MNHNS and CDR2 SASEGT. The CDR3 runs 13 residues. V was clipped by 8 bases and J by 2 bases, with 7 bases between them.

This chain links TRBV25-1 with TRBJ2-3; 8 bases line up with TRBD1. With 3 bases clipped from V and 4 bases from J, the junction kept 12 bases outside the gene matches. This CDR3 is built from 17 residues. CDR1 is MGHDK, CDR2 SYGVNS, per germline. The CDR3 sequence is CASSDHSWTGLADTQYF. CDR3 nucleotides: TGTGCCAGCAGTGATCACTCTTGGACAGGGTTGGCAGATACGCAGTATTTT.

In its sample, this clone was seen a few times. The chain is built from TRBV5-1 and TRBJ1-3, with TRBD1 as a possible D gene (5 bases). The V and J ends lost 4 bases and 8 bases respectively, with 16 bases between them. The CDR3 length is 14 residues. CDR1 and CDR2 from the germline V gene are SGHRS and YFSETQ. The CDR3 loop is CASSPDRQRDTIYF. As DNA, the CDR3 is TGCGCCAGCAGCCCCGACCGACAGCGGGACACCATATATTTT.